One sample yielded the 30 T cell receptor beta chains listed below, sequenced in a study of shared clonotypes between healthy human individuals (dated by TCRdb to 2018 to 2020). The library was produced with the immunoSEQ multiplex PCR assay. The source is immuneACCESS, and TCRdb retained only in-frame sequences with V and J called. Part of the clones is not carried over; for the studies checked, unresolved V genes explain less than half of this, and the remainder is unexplained. The sample has hundreds of thousands of clones on record, less than 96% of them singletons. The ten largest clones capture about 0.064% of the sample. Material: naive CD4+ T cells sorted from blood. Per the publication, the cell subset or site label means: CD45RA+ positively selected. All receptors derive from a woman aged 25-40 years in good health.

V usage is TRBV15 and J usage is TRBJ2-5; tentatively, D is TRBD2 (6 bases). Germline V gene lookup returns CDR1 LNHNV and CDR2 YYDKDF (reference sequence). Trimming cost V 0 bases and J 5 bases, with 10 bases left between them. This CDR3 is 14 amino acids long. CDR3 residues: CATSRDRAGETQYF. For the CDR3, the DNA is TGTGCCACCAGCAGAGATCGGGCGGGGGAGACCCAGTACTTC.

A single count supports this clone. The chain is built from TRBV7-6 and TRBJ1-6; D possibly corresponds to TRBD1 (5 bases). Between the trimmed V and J ends, which lost 5 bases and 14 bases, there was a span of 16 bases. The CDR3 extends over 13 amino acids. CDR1 is SGHVS, CDR2 FNYEAQ, per germline. CDR3 loop: CASSRMRDSSLHF. CDR3 nucleotides: TGTGCCAGCAGCCGTATGAGGGACTCGTCCCTCCACTTT.

This chain uses TRBV7-2 with TRBJ2-3, with TRBD2 matching 10 bases. CDR3 length: 17 amino acids. The J segment lost 5 bases and the V segment lost 1 base, leaving 9 bases of the junction unmatched. Per the germline V gene, CDR1 is SGHTA and CDR2 is FQGNSA. CDR3 bases: TGTGCCAGCAGCTTAGTCCCAGCGGGAGGGCCTTTAGATACGCAGTATTTT. It yields the protein CASSLVPAGGPLDTQYF.

The CDR3 nucleotides read TGTGCCAGTAGTATAGTAGGGGCCAACACTGAAGCTTTCTTT. This gives the protein CASSIVGANTEAFF. V gene TRBV19 combines with J gene TRBJ1-1; maybe TRBD1 (5 bases). Trimming took off 1 base at V and 2 bases at J, with 8 bases between the two ends. Germline values: CDR1 LNHDA, CDR2 SQIVND (reference sequence). The CDR3 spans 14 residues.

This chain links TRBV5-1 with TRBJ1-3, with D possibly matching TRBD1 (6 bases). In germline, CDR1 is SGHRS, CDR2 YFSETQ. CDR3 length equals 18 residues. Between the trimmed V and J ends, which lost 0 bases and 0 bases, there was a span of 16 bases. The CDR3: CASSLEYRQALSGNTIYF. CDR3 nucleotide sequence: TGCGCCAGCAGCTTGGAATATCGACAGGCCCTCTCTGGAAACACCATATATTTT.

The V and J genes are TRBV5-6 and TRBJ1-1, with 9 bases matching TRBD1. Germline loops: CDR1 SGHDT, CDR2 YYEEEE. V was pared by 3 bases and J by 8 bases, with 5 bases of the junction left unmatched. This CDR3 comprises 13 residues. DNA of the CDR3: TGTGCCAGCAGCTCAACAGGGGGCGTCGAAGCTTTCTTT. This sequence encodes CASSSTGGVEAFF.

On this clone itself: Other DNA sequences in the same sample also yield this CDR3. V is TRBV11-2 and J is TRBJ2-1; D is unresolved. The CDR3 consists of 13 residues. Deletions cut 1 base from V and 4 bases from J, with 5 bases between. Germline lookup yields CDR1 SGHAT and CDR2 FQNNGV. The CDR3 coding sequence is TGTGCCAGCAGCTTAGCACTATACAATGAGCAGTTCTTC. It is translated as CASSLALYNEQFF.

CDR3 amino acids: CASSPSWDRGNTIYF. For the CDR3, the DNA is TGTGCCAGCAGCCCGAGCTGGGACAGAGGAAACACCATATATTTT. The chain joins TRBV7-9 to TRBJ1-3, with TRBD1 matching 7 bases. The J segment lost 4 bases and the V segment lost 5 bases, leaving 8 bases of the junction unmatched. The germline V gene has CDR1 SEHNR and CDR2 FQNEAQ (reference sequence). This CDR3 comprises 15 residues.

This clone was detected once. The chain couples TRBV18 to TRBJ2-1; TRBD1 agrees at 7 bases. The CDR3 loop spans 21 amino acids. The germline CDR1 and CDR2 sequences are KGHSH and LQKENI. V was pared by 2 bases and J by 1 base, with 20 bases of the junction left unmatched. This CDR3 reads CASSPGHVSGGHPLSYNEQFF. CDR3 DNA sequence: TGTGCCAGCTCACCAGGGCATGTGTCAGGGGGTCACCCCTTGTCCTACAATGAGCAGTTCTTC.

The chain has TRBV7-3 and TRBJ2-7, with TRBD2 matching 9 bases. The germline gives CDR1 SGHTA, CDR2 FQGTGA. This CDR3 has 15 amino acids. V lost 5 bases to trimming and J lost 0 bases; unmatched junction nucleotides: 5. CDR3 amino acids: CASSPSGTSSYEQYF. CDR3 DNA sequence: TGTGCCAGCAGCCCTAGCGGGACCAGCTCCTACGAGCAGTACTTC. Looking up the rest from reference TRBV7-3 and TRBJ2-7 gives the full variable domain: GAGVSQTPSNKVTEKGKYVELRCDPISGHTALYWYRQSLGQGPEFLIYFQGTGAADDSGLPNDRFFAVRPEGSVSTLKIQRTERGDSAVYLCASSPSGTSSYEQYFGPGTRLTVT.

The chain recombines TRBV20-1 with TRBJ1-1; D not certain. Trimming shortened V by 8 bases and J by 8 bases, and 15 bases separated the two germline ends. The CDR3 is 11 amino acids. Germline V lookup: CDR1 DFQATT, CDR2 SNEGSKA (reference sequence). This CDR3 is CSREGNAEAFF. The CDR3 DNA reads TGCAGTCGGGAGGGTAACGCAGAAGCTTTCTTT.

This clone appeared a single time. The V call is TRBV6-5, the J call TRBJ1-1; 10 bases line up with TRBD1. Germline lookup yields CDR1 MNHEY and CDR2 SVGAGI. This CDR3 has 13 amino acids. Trimming removed 5 bases from V and 4 bases from J; junction bases left unmatched: 1. CDR3 loop: CASSGDRGTEAFF. CDR3 DNA: TGTGCCAGCAGTGGGGACAGGGGCACTGAAGCTTTCTTT.

This chain joins TRBV18 and TRBJ2-2; 8 nucleotides line up with TRBD1. This CDR3 spans 17 amino acids. The germline V gene has CDR1 KGHSH and CDR2 LQKENI. J gave up 5 bases and V 2 bases, and 10 bases lay outside the gene matches. As DNA, the CDR3 is TGTGCCAGCTCACCAAACGCCCCGAGGACAGGGACCGGGGAGCTGTTTTTT. Translated, it gives CASSPNAPRTGTGELFF.

This chain uses TRBV15 with TRBJ1-1; D gene uncertain. Looked up from germline, CDR1 is LNHNV and CDR2 is YYDKDF (reference sequence). V lost 1 base and J 5 bases, leaving 14 bases between the germline ends. This CDR3 is 15 amino acids long. In nucleotides, the CDR3 is TGTGCCACCAGCAGAGTGACGGTTGCTGGGACTGAAGCTTTCTTT. Its protein is CATSRVTVAGTEAFF.

The V gene is TRBV10-3, the J gene TRBJ2-1; D is undetermined. The V end lost 0 bases, the J end lost 3 bases, and 6 bases lay between the germline ends. This CDR3 is 14 amino acids long. Germline assignment: CDR1 ENHRY and CDR2 SYGVKD. The DNA for the CDR3 is TGTGCCATCAGTGAGTCGACGAGCTACAATGAGCAGTTCTTC. Protein product: CAISESTSYNEQFF.

The rearrangement uses TRBV28 and TRBJ2-2, with a weak D call TRBD2 (6 bases). Deletions cut 6 bases from V and 3 bases from J, with 8 bases between. The CDR3 extends over 13 amino acids. Germline values: CDR1 MDHEN, CDR2 SYDVKM. CDR3 sequence: CASSGSYTGELFF. The DNA for the CDR3 is TGTGCCAGCAGCGGGAGTTACACCGGGGAGCTGTTTTTT.

This clone was recorded a few times. The chain carries TRBV29-1 and TRBJ2-2; the D is unclear. Germline loops: CDR1 SQVTM, CDR2 ANQGSEA. The ends were cut back, 7 bases at V and 5 bases at J, with 14 bases in the middle. The CDR3 runs to 13 residues. CDR3 region: CSATGDLTGELFF. CDR3 coding DNA: TGCAGCGCAACGGGCGATTTGACCGGGGAGCTGTTTTTT.

The chain is built from TRBV15 and TRBJ2-5; 7 nucleotides agree with TRBD2. V trimming: 0 bases; J trimming: 2 bases; junction bases outside the gene matches: 6. The CDR3 loop spans 16 amino acids. The V gene's germline CDR1 is LNHNV and CDR2 YYDKDF (reference sequence). The CDR3: CATSRDLGAGQETQYF. CDR3 coding DNA: TGTGCCACCAGCAGAGATTTGGGAGCGGGGCAAGAGACCCAGTACTTC.

The gene calls are TRBV5-1 and TRBJ2-2, with 10 nucleotides matching TRBD2. Germline-derived CDR1 and CDR2 are SGHRS and YFSETQ. Trimming cost V 6 bases and J 5 bases; bases outside gene matches: 1. This CDR3 has 13 amino acids. The CDR3 DNA is TGCGCCAGCACAGCGGGAGGGACCGGGGAGCTGTTTTTT. Its protein is CASTAGGTGELFF.

The chain couples TRBV13 to TRBJ1-4; D perhaps matches TRBD1 (5 bases). This CDR3 region has 16 residues. The V end was cut by 5 bases, the J end by 5 bases, with 18 bases between. The germline V gene has CDR1 PRHDT and CDR2 FYEKMQ (reference sequence). CDR3 DNA: TGTGCCAGCAGCCCACGACCCGGGACCGGAAATGAAAAACTGTTTTTT. Protein: CASSPRPGTGNEKLFF.

This rearrangement joins TRBV28 to TRBJ2-7; D possibly corresponds to TRBD1 (6 bases). This CDR3 is built from 13 residues. Germline V lookup: CDR1 MDHEN, CDR2 SYDVKM. V shed 6 bases and J shed 5 bases, with 14 bases lying between them. The CDR3 spells CASRDSTGNEQYF. The CDR3 DNA reads as TGTGCCAGCAGGGATAGTACAGGGAACGAGCAGTACTTC.

The genes are TRBV7-8 and TRBJ2-5, with 9 bases aligning to TRBD2. The DNA end favors TRBJ2-7, so the J call may be wrong. CDR3 length equals 16 residues. Germline CDR1 and CDR2: SGHVS and FQNEAQ. CDR3 sequence: CASSLARAGGPYEQYF. In DNA form, the CDR3 reads TGTGCCAGCAGCTTAGCGCGGGCGGGAGGGCCCTACGAGCAGTACTTC.

The chain employs TRBV19 and TRBJ1-6; D may be TRBD1 (6 bases). CDR1 LNHDA and CDR2 SQIVND come from the germline V gene (reference sequence). The CDR3 loop spans 17 amino acids. Deletions cut 7 bases from V and 9 bases from J, with 25 bases between. CDR3 sequence: CASTPTSGTWKGSPLHF. Here the CDR3 DNA reads TGTGCCAGTACTCCGACTTCTGGGACATGGAAGGGTTCACCCCTCCACTTT.

This chain uses TRBV5-4 with TRBJ2-2, with a weak D call TRBD1 (5 bases). Trimming removed 2 bases from V and 0 bases from J, with 8 bases in between. Germline CDR1 SGHNT, CDR2 YYREEE (reference sequence). This CDR3 spans 15 amino acids. The CDR3 DNA follows: TGTGCCAGCAGCTTAGGCAGGGCGAACACCGGGGAGCTGTTTTTT. This codes for CASSLGRANTGELFF.

This chain uses TRBV11-3 with TRBJ2-5; TRBD2 agrees at 8 bases. The J segment lost 5 bases and the V segment lost 5 bases, leaving 10 bases of the junction unmatched. Germline assignment: CDR1 SGHNT and CDR2 YENEEA. The CDR3 length is 15 residues. This CDR3 reads CASSRGGIAGETQYF. As DNA, the CDR3 is TGTGCCAGCAGCCGGGGGGGGATAGCTGGGGAGACCCAGTACTTC.

The V and J genes are TRBV27 and TRBJ2-7; 8 bases match TRBD2. The CDR3 consists of 16 residues. The V segment lost 7 bases and the J segment 1 base; nucleotides outside the gene matches: 12. CDR1 MNHEY and CDR2 SMNVEV come from the germline V gene (reference sequence). This chain's CDR3 is CASKFSTGTRSYEQYF. The CDR3 DNA reads TGTGCCAGCAAATTCTCCACCGGGACTAGGTCCTACGAGCAGTACTTC.

The chain employs TRBV27 and TRBJ1-1, with 9 bases lining up with TRBD1. The CDR3 length is 11 residues. Germline CDR1 MNHEY, CDR2 SMNVEV (reference sequence). The V segment lost 6 bases and the J segment 8 bases; nucleotides outside the gene matches: 1. CDR3 amino acids: CASRTGGEAFF. In DNA form, the CDR3 reads TGTGCCAGCAGGACAGGGGGGGAAGCTTTCTTT.

The chain carries TRBV5-1 and TRBJ1-3; 7 bases match TRBD1. Germline trimming cut 4 bases from V and 0 bases from J; bases unmatched to any gene: 7. From germline, CDR1 is SGHRS and CDR2 YFSETQ. This CDR3 is built from 16 residues. In DNA, the CDR3 is TGCGCCAGCAGCCCTACAGGGGTGAGCTCTGGAAACACCATATATTTT. Its translation is CASSPTGVSSGNTIYF.

This clone came up once. The same CDR3 is also encoded by other DNA sequences in this sample. V gene TRBV6-5 combines with J gene TRBJ2-7; 9 bases are shared with TRBD1. CDR3 length equals 13 residues. Germline V gene lookup returns CDR1 MNHEY and CDR2 SVGAGI. J was trimmed by 1 base and V by 6 bases; bases with no gene match: 1. Here the CDR3 DNA reads TGTGCCAGCAGGGGACAGGGTTCCTACGAGCAGTACTTC. Its translation: CASRGQGSYEQYF.

This clone was observed once. CDR3 sequence (DNA): TGTGCCAGCAGCCGAACGCGGGTCTACTACACCGGGGAGCTGTTTTTT. This codes for CASSRTRVYYTGELFF. V is TRBV27 and J is TRBJ2-2; D is possibly TRBD2 (5 bases). Between the trimmed V and J ends, which lost 6 bases and 3 bases, there was a span of 17 bases. This CDR3 comprises 16 residues. CDR1 is MNHEY, CDR2 SMNVEV, per germline (reference sequence).